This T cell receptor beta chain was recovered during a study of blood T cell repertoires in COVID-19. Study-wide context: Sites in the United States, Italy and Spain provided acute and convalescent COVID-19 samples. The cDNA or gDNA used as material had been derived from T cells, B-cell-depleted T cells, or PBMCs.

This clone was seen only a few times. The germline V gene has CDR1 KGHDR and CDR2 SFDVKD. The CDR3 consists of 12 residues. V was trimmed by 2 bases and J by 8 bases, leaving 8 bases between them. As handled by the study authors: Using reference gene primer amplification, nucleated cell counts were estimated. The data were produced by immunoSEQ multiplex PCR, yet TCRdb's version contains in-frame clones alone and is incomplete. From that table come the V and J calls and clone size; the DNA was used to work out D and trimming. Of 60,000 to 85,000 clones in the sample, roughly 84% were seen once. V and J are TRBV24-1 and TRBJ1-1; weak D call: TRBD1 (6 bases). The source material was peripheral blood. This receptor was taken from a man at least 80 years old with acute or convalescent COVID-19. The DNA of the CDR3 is TGTGCCACCAGTGATTATGGACAGGAAGCTTTCTTT. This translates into CATSDYGQEAFF.